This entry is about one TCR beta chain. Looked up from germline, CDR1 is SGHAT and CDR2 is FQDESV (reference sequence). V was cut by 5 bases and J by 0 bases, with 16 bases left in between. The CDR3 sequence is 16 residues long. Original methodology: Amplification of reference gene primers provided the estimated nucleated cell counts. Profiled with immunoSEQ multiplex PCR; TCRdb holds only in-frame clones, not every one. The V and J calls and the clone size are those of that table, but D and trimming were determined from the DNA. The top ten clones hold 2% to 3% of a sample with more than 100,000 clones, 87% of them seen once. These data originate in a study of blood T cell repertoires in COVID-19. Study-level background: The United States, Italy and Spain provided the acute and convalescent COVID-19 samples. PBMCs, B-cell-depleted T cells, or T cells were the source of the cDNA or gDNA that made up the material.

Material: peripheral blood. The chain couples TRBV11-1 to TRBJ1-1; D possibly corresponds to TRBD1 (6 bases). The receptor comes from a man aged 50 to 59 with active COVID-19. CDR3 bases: TGTGCCAGCAGCAACGATAACAGGGATCTGAACACTGAAGCTTTCTTT. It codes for CASSNDNRDLNTEAFF.